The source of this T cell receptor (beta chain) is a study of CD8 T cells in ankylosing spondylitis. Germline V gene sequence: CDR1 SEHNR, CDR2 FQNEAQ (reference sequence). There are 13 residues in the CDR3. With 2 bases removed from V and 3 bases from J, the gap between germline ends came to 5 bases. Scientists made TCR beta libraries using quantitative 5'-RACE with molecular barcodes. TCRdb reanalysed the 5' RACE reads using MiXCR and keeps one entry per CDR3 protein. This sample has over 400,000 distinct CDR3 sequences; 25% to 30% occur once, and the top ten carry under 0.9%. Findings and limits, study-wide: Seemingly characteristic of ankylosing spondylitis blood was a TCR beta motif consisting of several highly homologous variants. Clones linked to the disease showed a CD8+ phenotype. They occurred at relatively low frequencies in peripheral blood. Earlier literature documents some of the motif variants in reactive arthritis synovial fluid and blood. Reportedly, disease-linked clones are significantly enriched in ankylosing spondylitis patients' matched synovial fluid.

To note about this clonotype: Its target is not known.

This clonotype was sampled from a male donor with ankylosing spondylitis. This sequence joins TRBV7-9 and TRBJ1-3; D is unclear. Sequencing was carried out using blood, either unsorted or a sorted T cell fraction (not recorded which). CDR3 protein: CASSLILGNTIYF. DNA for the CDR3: TGTGCCAGCAGCTTAATACTTGGAAACACCATATATTTT.